The entry below gives a single T cell receptor beta chain sequence along with its context. What it binds is unknown. This sample is part of a study of cytomegalovirus exposure and HLA in healthy donors. Background on the study: An earlier analysis identified some 110 million unique TCR beta sequences in some 170 million T cells. Regarding the study as a whole: It was reported that the classifier diagnosed cytomegalovirus status with high specificity and sensitivity in both the original and validation cohorts. Previously analyzed data showed that most TCR beta V segments were productive at a frequency of about 90% or about 30%.

PCR used 60 Vbeta primers and 13 Jbeta primers. Libraries were prepared by immunoSEQ multiplex PCR; TCRdb keeps only in-frame clonotypes and omits some of them. Of approximately 130,000 clones listed, approximately 78% are singletons. CDR3 length: 17 amino acids. The V gene lost 4 bases and the J gene lost 0 bases, with 16 bases spanning the gap. Looked up from germline, CDR1 is LGHNA and CDR2 is YNFKEQ. What was sequenced was PBMCs. The sequence was obtained from a woman aged 35 to 49 in good health and CMV-seronegative. This rearrangement joins TRBV4-2 to TRBJ1-3; possible D gene TRBD1, 5 bases. The CDR3 reads CASSLESGTDSGNTIYF. CDR3 nucleotide sequence: TGTGCCAGCAGCCTCGAAAGCGGGACGGACTCTGGAAACACCATATATTTT.